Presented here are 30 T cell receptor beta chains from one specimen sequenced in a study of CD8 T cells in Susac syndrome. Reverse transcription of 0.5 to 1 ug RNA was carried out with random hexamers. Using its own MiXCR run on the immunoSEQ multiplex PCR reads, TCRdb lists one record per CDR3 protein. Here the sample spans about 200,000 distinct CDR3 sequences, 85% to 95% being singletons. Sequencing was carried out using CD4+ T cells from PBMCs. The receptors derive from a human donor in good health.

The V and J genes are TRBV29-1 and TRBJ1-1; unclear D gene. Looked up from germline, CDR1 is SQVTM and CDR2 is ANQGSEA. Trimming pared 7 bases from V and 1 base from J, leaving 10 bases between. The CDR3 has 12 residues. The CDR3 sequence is CSGLPRNTEAFF. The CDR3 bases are TGCAGCGGACTCCCTAGGAACACTGAAGCTTTCTTT.

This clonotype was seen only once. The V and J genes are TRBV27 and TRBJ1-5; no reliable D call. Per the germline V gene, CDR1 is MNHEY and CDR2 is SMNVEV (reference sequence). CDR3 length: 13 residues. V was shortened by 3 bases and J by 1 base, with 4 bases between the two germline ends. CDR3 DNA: TGTGCCAGCAGTTTCAGAAGCAATCAGCCCCAGCATTTT. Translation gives CASSFRSNQPQHF.

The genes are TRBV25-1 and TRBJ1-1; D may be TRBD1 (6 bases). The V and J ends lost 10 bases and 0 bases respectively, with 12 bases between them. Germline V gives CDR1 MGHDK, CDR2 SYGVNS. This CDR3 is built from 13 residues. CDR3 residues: CATAGQLNTEAFF. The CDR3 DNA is TGTGCCACCGCTGGACAGCTGAACACTGAAGCTTTCTTT. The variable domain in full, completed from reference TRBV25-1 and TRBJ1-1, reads EADIYQTPRYLVIGTGKKITLECSQTMGHDKMYWYQQDPGMELHLIHYSYGVNSTEKGDLSSESTVSRIRTEHFPLTLESARPSHTSQYLCATAGQLNTEAFFGQGTRLTVV.

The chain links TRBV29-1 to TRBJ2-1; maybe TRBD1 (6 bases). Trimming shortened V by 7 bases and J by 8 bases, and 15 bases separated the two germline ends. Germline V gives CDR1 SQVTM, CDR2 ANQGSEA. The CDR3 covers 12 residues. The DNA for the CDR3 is TGCAGCGCCGAACAGGGTATCGATGAGCAGTTCTTC. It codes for CSAEQGIDEQFF.

The CDR3 protein is CASSLALAGVGQETQYF. The CDR3 DNA sequence: TGTGCCAGCAGCTTAGCACTAGCGGGAGTGGGTCAAGAGACCCAGTACTTC. The chain joins TRBV11-2 to TRBJ2-5; TRBD2 aligns across 11 bases. V lost 1 base to trimming and J lost 2 bases; unmatched junction nucleotides: 6. Germline V CDR1 and CDR2: SGHAT, FQNNGV. This CDR3 is built from 17 residues. The variable domain in full, with the rest retrieved from reference TRBV11-2 and TRBJ2-5, is EAGVAQSPRYKIIEKRQSVAFWCNPISGHATLYWYQQILGQGPKLLIQFQNNGVVDDSQLPKDRFSAERLKGVDSTLKIQPAKLEDSAVYLCASSLALAGVGQETQYFGPGTRLLVL.

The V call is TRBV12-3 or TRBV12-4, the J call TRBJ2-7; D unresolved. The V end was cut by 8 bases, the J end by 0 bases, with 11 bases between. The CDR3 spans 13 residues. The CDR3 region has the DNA TGTGCCAGCTCAGACTGGAGCTCCTACGAGCAGTACGTC. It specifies CASSDWSSYEQYV.

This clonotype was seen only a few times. CDR3 nucleotides: TGTGCCAGCAGAACTACAGGGGGAACTGAAGCTTTCTTT. Translation: CASRTTGGTEAFF. J is TRBJ1-1 and V is TRBV6-2 or TRBV6-3; 8 positions agree with TRBD1. The CDR3 is made up of 13 amino acids. Trimming cost V 6 bases and J 5 bases; bases outside gene matches: 5. Germline assignment: CDR1 MNHEY and CDR2 SVGEGT.

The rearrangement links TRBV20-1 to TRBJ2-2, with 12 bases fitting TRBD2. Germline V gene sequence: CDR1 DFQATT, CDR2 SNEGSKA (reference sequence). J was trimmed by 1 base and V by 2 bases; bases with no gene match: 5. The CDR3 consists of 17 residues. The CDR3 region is CSARSGTSGLNTGELFF. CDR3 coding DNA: TGCAGTGCTAGATCCGGGACTAGCGGGCTGAACACCGGGGAGCTGTTTTTT.

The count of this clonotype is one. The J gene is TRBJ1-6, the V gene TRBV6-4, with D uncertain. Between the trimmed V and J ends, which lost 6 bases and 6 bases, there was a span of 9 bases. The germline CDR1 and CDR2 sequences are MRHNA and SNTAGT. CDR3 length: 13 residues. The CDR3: CASRAAVNSPLHF. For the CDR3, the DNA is TGTGCCAGCAGGGCCGCAGTTAATTCACCCCTCCACTTT.

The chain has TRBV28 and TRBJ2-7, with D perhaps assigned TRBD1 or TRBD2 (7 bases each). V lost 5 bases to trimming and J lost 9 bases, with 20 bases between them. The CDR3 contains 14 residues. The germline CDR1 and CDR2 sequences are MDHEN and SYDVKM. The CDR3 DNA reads TGTGCCAGCAGTCCAACAGGGGCGGGAGTCGGGCAGTACGTC. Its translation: CASSPTGAGVGQYV.

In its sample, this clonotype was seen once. CDR3 sequence (DNA): TGTGCCAGCAGCTTGGGGCAGGGACTCAGGGAGCTGTTTTTT. As protein: CASSLGQGLRELFF. J is TRBJ2-2 and V is TRBV5-6; TRBD2 is a possible D gene (6 bases). The CDR3 is 14 residues long. V was shortened by 0 bases and J by 9 bases, with 12 bases between the two germline ends. Germline CDR1 and CDR2: SGHDT and YYEEEE.

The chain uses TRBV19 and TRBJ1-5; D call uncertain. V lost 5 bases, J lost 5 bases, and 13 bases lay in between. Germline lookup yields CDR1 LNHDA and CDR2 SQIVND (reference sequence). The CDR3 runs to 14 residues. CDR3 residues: CASSVQKGDQPQHF. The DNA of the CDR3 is TGTGCCAGTAGTGTCCAAAAAGGCGATCAGCCCCAGCATTTT.

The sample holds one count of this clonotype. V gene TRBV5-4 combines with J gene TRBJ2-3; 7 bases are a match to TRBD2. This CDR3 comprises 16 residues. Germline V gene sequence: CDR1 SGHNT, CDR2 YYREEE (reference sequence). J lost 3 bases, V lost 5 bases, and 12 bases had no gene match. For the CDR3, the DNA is TGTGCCAGCAGTTCCCCCCGGCAGCGGGATACAGATACGCAGTATTTT. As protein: CASSSPRQRDTDTQYF.

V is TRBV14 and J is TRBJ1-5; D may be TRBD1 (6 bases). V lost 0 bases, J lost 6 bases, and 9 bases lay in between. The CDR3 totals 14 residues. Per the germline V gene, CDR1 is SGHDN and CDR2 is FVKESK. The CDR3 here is CASSQEGGGQPQHF. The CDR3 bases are TGTGCCAGCAGCCAAGAGGGGGGCGGTCAGCCCCAGCATTTT.

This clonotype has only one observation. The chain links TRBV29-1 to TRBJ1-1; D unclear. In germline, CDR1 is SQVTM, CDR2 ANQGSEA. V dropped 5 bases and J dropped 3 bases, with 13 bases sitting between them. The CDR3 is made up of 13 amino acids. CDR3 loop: CSVRGGWDTEAFF. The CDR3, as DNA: TGCAGCGTTCGAGGAGGGTGGGACACTGAAGCTTTCTTT.

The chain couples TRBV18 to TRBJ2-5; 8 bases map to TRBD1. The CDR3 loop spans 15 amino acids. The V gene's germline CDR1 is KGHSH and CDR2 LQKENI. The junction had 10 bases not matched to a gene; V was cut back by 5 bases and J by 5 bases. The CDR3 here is CASSSIRTGMETQYF. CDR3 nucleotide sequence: TGTGCCAGCTCATCAATCCGGACAGGGATGGAGACCCAGTACTTC.

CDR3 nucleotides: TGTGCCAGCAGTGCACCTCGGACTAGCGGGGAGGACAATGAGCAGTTCTTC. The encoded protein is CASSAPRTSGEDNEQFF. The chain joins TRBV25-1 to TRBJ2-1; 12 bases match TRBD2. Per the germline V gene, CDR1 is MGHDK and CDR2 is SYGVNS. The CDR3 runs 17 residues. Unmatched junction bases numbered 9, after V lost 4 bases and J lost 5 bases.

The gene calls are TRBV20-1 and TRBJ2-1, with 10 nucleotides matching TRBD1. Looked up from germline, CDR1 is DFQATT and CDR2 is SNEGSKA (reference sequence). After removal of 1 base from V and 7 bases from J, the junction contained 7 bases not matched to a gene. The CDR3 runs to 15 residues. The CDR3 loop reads CSARARTGGRNEQFF. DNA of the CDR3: TGCAGTGCTAGAGCCAGGACAGGGGGTAGGAATGAGCAGTTCTTC.

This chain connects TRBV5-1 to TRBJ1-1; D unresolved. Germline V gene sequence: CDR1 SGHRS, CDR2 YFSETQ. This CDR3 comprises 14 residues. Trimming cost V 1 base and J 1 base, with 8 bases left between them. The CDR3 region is CASSLTGANTEAFF. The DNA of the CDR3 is TGCGCCAGCAGCTTGACGGGAGCGAACACTGAAGCTTTCTTT. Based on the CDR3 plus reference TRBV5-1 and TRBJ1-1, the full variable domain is KAGVTQTPRYLIKTRGQQVTLSCSPISGHRSVSWYQQTPGQGLQFLFEYFSETQRNKGNFPGRFSGRQFSNSRSEMNVSTLELGDSALYLCASSLTGANTEAFFGQGTRLTVV.

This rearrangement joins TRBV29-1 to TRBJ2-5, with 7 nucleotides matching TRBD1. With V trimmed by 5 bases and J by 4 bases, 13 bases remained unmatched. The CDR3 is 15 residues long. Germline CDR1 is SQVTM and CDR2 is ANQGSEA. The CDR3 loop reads CSVWSGRGIGETQYF. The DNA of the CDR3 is TGCAGCGTTTGGTCGGGCAGGGGGATAGGAGAGACCCAGTACTTC.

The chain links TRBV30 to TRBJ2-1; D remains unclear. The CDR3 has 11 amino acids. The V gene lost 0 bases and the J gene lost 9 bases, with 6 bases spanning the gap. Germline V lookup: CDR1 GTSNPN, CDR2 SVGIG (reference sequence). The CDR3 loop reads CAWSVGGEQFF. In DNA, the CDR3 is TGTGCCTGGAGTGTCGGTGGTGAGCAGTTCTTC.

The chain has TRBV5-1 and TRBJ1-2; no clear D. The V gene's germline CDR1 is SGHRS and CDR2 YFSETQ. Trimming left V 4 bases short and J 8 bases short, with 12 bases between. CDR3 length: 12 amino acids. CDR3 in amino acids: CASSERGRGYTF. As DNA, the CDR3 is TGCGCCAGCAGCGAAAGAGGGAGAGGCTACACCTTC.

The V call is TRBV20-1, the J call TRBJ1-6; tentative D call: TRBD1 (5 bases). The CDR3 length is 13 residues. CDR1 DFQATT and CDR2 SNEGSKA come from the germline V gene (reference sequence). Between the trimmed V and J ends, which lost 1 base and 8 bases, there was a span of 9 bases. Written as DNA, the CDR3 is TGCAGTGCTAGAGGGGCAGGGCATTCACCCCTCCACTTT. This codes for CSARGAGHSPLHF.

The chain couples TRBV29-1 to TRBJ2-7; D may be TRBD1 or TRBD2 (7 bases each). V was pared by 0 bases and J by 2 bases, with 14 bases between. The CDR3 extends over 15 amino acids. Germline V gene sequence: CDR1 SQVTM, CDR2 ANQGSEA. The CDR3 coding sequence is TGCAGCGTTGAAGATCCCAGGGGGGGCCCCTACGAGCAGTACTTC. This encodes CSVEDPRGGPYEQYF.

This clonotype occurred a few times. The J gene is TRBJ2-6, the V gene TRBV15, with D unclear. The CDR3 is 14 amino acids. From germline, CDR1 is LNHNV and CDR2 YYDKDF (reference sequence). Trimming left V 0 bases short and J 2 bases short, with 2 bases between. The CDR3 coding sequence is TGTGCCACCAGCAGAGATACTGGGGCCAACGTCCTGACTTTC. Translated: CATSRDTGANVLTF.

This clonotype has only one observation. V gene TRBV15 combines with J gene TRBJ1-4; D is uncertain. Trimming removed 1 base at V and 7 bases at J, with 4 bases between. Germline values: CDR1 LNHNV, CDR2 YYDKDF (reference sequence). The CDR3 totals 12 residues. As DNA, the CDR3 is TGTGCCACCAGCAGAGCACGTGAAAAACTGTTTTTT. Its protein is CATSRAREKLFF.

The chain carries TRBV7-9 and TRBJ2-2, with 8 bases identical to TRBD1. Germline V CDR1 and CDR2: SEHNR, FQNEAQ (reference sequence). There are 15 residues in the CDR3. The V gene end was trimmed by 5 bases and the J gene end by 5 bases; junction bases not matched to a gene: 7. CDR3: CASSRTGISTGELFF. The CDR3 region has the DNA TGTGCCAGCAGCCGGACAGGGATCTCAACCGGGGAGCTGTTTTTT.

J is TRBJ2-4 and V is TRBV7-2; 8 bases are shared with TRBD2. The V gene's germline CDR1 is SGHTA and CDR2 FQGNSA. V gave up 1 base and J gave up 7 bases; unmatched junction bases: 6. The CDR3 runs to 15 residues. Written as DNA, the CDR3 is TGTGCCAGCAGCTTAGGTGGGACTAGTGGTAACATTCAGTACTTC. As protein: CASSLGGTSGNIQYF.

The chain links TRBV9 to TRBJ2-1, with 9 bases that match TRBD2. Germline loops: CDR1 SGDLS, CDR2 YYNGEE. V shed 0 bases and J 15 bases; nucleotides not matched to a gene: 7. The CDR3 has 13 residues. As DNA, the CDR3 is TGTGCCAGCAGCGTAGGAATTAGCGGGAGTCGGTTCTTC. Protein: CASSVGISGSRFF.

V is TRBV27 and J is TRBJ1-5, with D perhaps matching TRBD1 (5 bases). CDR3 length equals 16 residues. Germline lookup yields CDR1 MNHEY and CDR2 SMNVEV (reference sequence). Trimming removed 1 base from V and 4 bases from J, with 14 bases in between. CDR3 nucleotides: TGTGCCAGCAGTTTATTCAAGGCTAAGGGGAATCAGCCCCAGCATTTT. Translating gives CASSLFKAKGNQPQHF.